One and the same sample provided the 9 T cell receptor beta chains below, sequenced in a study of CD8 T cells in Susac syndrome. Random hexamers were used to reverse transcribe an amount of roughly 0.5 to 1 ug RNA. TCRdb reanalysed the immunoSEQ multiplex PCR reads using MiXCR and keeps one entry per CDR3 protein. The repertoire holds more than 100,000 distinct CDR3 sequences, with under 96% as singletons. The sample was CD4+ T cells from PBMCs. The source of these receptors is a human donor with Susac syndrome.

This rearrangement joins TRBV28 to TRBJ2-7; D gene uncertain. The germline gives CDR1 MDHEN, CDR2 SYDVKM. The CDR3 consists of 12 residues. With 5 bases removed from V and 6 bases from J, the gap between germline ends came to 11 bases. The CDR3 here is CASSARLAEQYF. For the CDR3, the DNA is TGTGCCAGCAGTGCCCGCCTGGCCGAGCAGTACTTC.

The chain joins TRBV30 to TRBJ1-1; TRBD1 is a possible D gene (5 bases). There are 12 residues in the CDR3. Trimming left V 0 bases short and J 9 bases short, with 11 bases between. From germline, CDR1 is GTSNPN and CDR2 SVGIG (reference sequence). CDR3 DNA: TGTGCCTGGAGTGTACTGGGGGAGAAAGCTTTCTTT. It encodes CAWSVLGEKAFF.

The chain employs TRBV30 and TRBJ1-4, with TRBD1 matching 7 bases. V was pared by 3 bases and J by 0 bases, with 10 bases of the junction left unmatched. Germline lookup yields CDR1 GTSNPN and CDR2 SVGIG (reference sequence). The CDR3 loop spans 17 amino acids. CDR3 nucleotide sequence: TGTGCCTGGAGCGGCGGCGGCGGGACAGCAACTAATGAAAAACTGTTTTTT. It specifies CAWSGGGGTATNEKLFF.

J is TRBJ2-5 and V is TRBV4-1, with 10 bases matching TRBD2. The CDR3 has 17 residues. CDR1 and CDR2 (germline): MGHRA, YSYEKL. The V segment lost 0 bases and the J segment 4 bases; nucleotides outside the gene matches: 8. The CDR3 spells CASSQERSSGRGETQYF. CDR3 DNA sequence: TGCGCCAGCAGCCAAGAGCGCTCTAGCGGGAGAGGAGAGACCCAGTACTTC.

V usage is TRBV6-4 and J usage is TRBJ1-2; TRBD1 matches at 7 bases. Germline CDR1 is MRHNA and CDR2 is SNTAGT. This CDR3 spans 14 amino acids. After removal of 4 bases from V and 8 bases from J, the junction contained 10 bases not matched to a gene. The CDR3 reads CASSAGTATGGYTF. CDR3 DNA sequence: TGTGCCAGCAGTGCCGGGACAGCCACTGGAGGCTACACCTTC.

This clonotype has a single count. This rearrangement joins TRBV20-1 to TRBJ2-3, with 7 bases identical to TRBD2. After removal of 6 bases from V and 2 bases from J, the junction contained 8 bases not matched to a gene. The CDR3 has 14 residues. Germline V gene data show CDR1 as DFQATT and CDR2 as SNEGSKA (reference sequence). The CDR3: CSALAAGSTDTQYF. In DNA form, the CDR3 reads TGCAGTGCGCTCGCAGCGGGGTCCACAGATACGCAGTATTTT.

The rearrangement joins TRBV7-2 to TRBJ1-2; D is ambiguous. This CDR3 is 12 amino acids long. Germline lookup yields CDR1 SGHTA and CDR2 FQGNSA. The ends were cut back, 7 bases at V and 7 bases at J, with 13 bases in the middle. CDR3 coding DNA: TGTGCCAGCAACTTCGGTTTTGGTGGCTACACCTTC. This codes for CASNFGFGGYTF.

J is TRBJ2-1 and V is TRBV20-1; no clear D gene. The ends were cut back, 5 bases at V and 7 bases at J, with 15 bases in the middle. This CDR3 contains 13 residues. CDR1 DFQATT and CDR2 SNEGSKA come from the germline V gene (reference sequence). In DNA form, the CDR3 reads TGCAGTGCTGAAGGGCCTTTGCCTAATGAGCAGTTCTTC. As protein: CSAEGPLPNEQFF.

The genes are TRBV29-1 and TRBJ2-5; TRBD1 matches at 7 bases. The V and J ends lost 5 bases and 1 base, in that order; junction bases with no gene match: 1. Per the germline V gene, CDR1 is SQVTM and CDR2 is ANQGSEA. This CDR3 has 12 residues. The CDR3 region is CSVRTGQETQYF. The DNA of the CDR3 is TGCAGCGTTCGGACAGGCCAAGAGACCCAGTACTTC.